This T cell receptor beta chain was recovered during a study of memory CD4+ T cells and cytomegalovirus serostatus. Single viable CD3+CD4+CD8-CD45RO+ cells were sorted as the memory CD4+ T cells. CMV serostatus came from serum IgG against pp150, pp28, p38, p52. This CDR3 comprises 12 residues. Germline values: CDR1 MDHEN, CDR2 SYDVKM. Between the trimmed V and J ends, which lost 6 bases and 7 bases, there was a span of 12 bases. Measured with immunoSEQ multiplex PCR; TCRdb has only the in-frame clones, and not every one. The data contain some 87,000 clones, roughly 80% of them singletons. The chain is built from TRBV28 and TRBJ1-2, with D possibly TRBD1 on 5 matching bases. The sample was memory CD4+ T cells from blood. The source is an adult in good health and CMV-seropositive. CDR3 sequence reads: CASSGRVTGYTF. The CDR3 DNA is TGTGCCAGCAGCGGCAGGGTAACTGGCTACACCTTC.